The source of this T cell receptor beta chain is a study of T-cell reconstitution after alpha-beta-depleted transplantation in children. Study-level findings and limits: Certain patients had high TCRbeta diversity at day 60, and it came from recipient T cells and thymic progenitors that survived. Among T cells one year after transplant, newly produced cells accounted for most counts and diversity. Reports say that about two months after transplant, the alpha-beta T cells came out of several hundred graft clones that had expanded.

Deletions cut 7 bases from V and 7 bases from J, with 22 bases between. The length of the CDR3 is 16 residues. In this sample, this clonotype turned up a few times. The antigen is unknown. The library targeted TCRbeta and was prepared with unique molecular identifiers. TCRdb processed the PCR reads anew with MiXCR; each CDR3 protein has one entry. The table records more than 500,000 distinct CDR3 sequences, about 10% of them present only once. V gene TRBV12-3 or TRBV12-4 combines with J gene TRBJ2-2, with D perhaps TRBD1 or TRBD2 (5 bases each). The specimen was PBMCs, mostly from graft donor cells, collected 180 days after TCRalphabeta/CD19-depleted stem cell transplant. The receptor was isolated from a female patient aged 2 to 10 who had a stem cell transplant for aplastic anemia, so the T cells may come from the graft donor. The CDR3, as DNA: TGTGCCAGCACCCGGGACCCCCAAAAAAGAGTCGGGGAGCTGTTTTTT. This translates into CASTRDPQKRVGELFF.